The subject of this entry is one T cell receptor (beta chain). The antigen remains unidentified. Authors of the study amplified TCR beta CDR3 regions from RNA transcripts. An initial round of RT-PCR targeting the TCR CDR3 relied on the HTBI primer set. MiXCR was run by TCRdb on the multiplex PCR reads, yielding one entry per CDR3 protein. Here the sample spans approximately 370,000 distinct CDR3 sequences, about a sixth being singletons. Disease duration under 2 months; hyperthyroidism patients were aged 18 to 65. This specimen belongs to a study of T cells in Graves' hyperthyroidism and ophthalmopathy. Across the study: Peripheral blood was acquired at first diagnosis, ahead of any therapy whatsoever. Regarding the study as a whole: The model identified upcoming ophthalmopathy a median approximately six months ahead of onset. A model of 13 V-J features distinguished ophthalmopathy from stable hyperthyroidism.

CDR1 and CDR2 (germline): LNHDA, SQIVND (reference sequence). The germline V and J ends were trimmed by 4 bases and 4 bases, with 10 bases remaining between them. CDR3 length: 13 residues. This receptor was identified in a woman in her twenties or thirties with Graves' hyperthyroidism that later progressed to Graves' ophthalmopathy. The J gene is TRBJ1-2, the V gene TRBV19; possible D gene TRBD1, 6 bases. Sequenced: blood. The CDR3 loop is CASSTTDSYGYTF. The DNA of the CDR3 is TGTGCCAGTAGTACGACGGACAGCTATGGCTACACCTTC.